Sequencing of this T cell receptor beta chain was carried out in a study of T cell responses to AZD1222 COVID-19 vaccine. A word on this clone: This sample also contains other DNA sequences that code for the same CDR3.

The CDR3 has 11 amino acids. Germline V gives CDR1 GTSNPN, CDR2 SVGIG (reference sequence). V lost 0 bases and J 1 base, leaving 1 base between the germline ends. Sequenced by immunoSEQ multiplex PCR; TCRdb stores in-frame clones only, minus some. In the table there are 90,000 to 120,000 clones, around 93% of which are singletons. Sequencing was performed on peripheral blood, taken 28 days after the second AZD1222 dose. The sequence came from an adult who received the AZD1222 COVID-19 vaccine. The rearrangement joins TRBV30 to TRBJ2-7; D unclear. CDR3 sequence: CAWSVSYEQYF. CDR3 DNA sequence: TGTGCCTGGAGTGTGTCCTACGAGCAGTACTTC.